One sample yielded the 2 T cell receptor beta chains listed below, sequenced in a study of graft-versus-host responses after intestinal transplantation. These receptors lack a known antigen. Some clones are missing from TCRdb's copy, which holds only in-frame ones; the method was immunoSEQ multiplex PCR. The data contain around 110,000 clones, around nine tenths of them singletons. Sequenced here: unstimulated CD4+ T cells sorted from spleen or lymph node cells, sampled before intestinal transplant. The receptors shown here come from a human donor who received an intestinal transplant.

The J gene is TRBJ1-4, the V gene TRBV7-2, with a tentative D call TRBD1 (5 bases). V was trimmed by 0 bases and J by 7 bases, leaving 12 bases between them. The CDR3 loop spans 15 amino acids. CDR1 and CDR2 (germline): SGHTA, FQGNSA. The CDR3 loop reads CASSLAAAGGEKLFF. The CDR3, as DNA: TGTGCCAGCAGCTTAGCGGCGGCGGGGGGTGAAAAACTGTTTTTT. Combining the CDR3 with reference TRBV7-2 and TRBJ1-4 gives the whole variable domain GAGVSQSPSNKVTEKGKDVELRCDPISGHTALYWYRQSLGQGLEFLIYFQGNSAPDKSGLPSDRFSAERTGGSVSTLTIQRTQQEDSAVYLCASSLAAAGGEKLFFGSGTQLSVL.

The chain has TRBV7-2 and TRBJ2-4; weak D call: TRBD1 (6 bases). The CDR3 is 16 residues long. The V gene lost 5 bases and the J gene lost 3 bases, with 17 bases spanning the gap. Germline V lookup: CDR1 SGHTA, CDR2 FQGNSA. The CDR3 coding sequence is TGTGCCAGCAGCCGCCGGACAGACTTCCTCAAAAACATTCAGTACTTC. Residues: CASSRRTDFLKNIQYF. Filled out from reference TRBV7-2 and TRBJ2-4, the complete variable domain reads GAGVSQSPSNKVTEKGKDVELRCDPISGHTALYWYRQSLGQGLEFLIYFQGNSAPDKSGLPSDRFSAERTGGSVSTLTIQRTQQEDSAVYLCASSRRTDFLKNIQYFGAGTRLSVL.